This TCR beta chain was identified in a study of blood T cell repertoires in COVID-19. As for the study in general: There were acute and convalescent COVID-19 samples, and they came from the United States, Italy and Spain. PBMCs, B-cell-depleted T cells, or T cells provided the cDNA or gDNA that made up the material.

Sequenced by immunoSEQ multiplex PCR; TCRdb stores in-frame clones only, minus some. The sample carries about 140,000 clones, around 86% recorded once. The V gene lost 7 bases and the J gene lost 6 bases, with 15 bases spanning the gap. Germline assignment: CDR1 SNHLY and CDR2 FYNNEI. This CDR3 has 14 amino acids. The chain employs TRBV2 and TRBJ1-4; the D gene is possibly TRBD1 (6 bases). This sequence originates from a human donor in a cohort sampled during active COVID-19. The specimen was peripheral blood. This CDR3 is CASKNNRDDEKLFF. The CDR3 DNA reads as TGTGCCAGCAAAAACAACAGGGACGATGAAAAACTGTTTTTT.